This entry features one T cell receptor beta chain sequence. With 3 bases clipped from V and 6 bases from J, the junction kept 11 bases outside the gene matches. This CDR3 is 17 amino acids long. Germline-derived CDR1 and CDR2 are WNHNN and SYGVQD (reference sequence). The assay was immunoSEQ multiplex PCR, and TCRdb's table has in-frame clones only and misses some. The sample records hundreds of thousands of clones, roughly 80% being singletons. The data originate from a study of blood T cell repertoires in COVID-19. At the level of the study: COVID-19 samples from acute and convalescent phases originated in the United States, Italy and Spain.

Sequenced sample: peripheral blood. This chain uses TRBV10-1 with TRBJ2-2, with 9 bases lining up with TRBD1. This clonotype originated in a man older than 75 with acute or convalescent COVID-19. CDR3 sequence: CASSDPDRGRVAGELFF. CDR3 bases: TGCGCCAGCAGTGATCCTGACAGGGGGAGAGTGGCCGGGGAGCTGTTTTTT.